A single sample gave rise to the 27 T cell receptor beta chains below, sequenced in a study of blood T cell repertoires in COVID-19. The protocol was immunoSEQ multiplex PCR, while the TCRdb copy is restricted to in-frame clones and leaves out a portion. The sample records 300,000 to 450,000 clones, more than 80% being singletons. Specimen: PBMCs or T cells enriched from blood (not recorded which). These receptors all stem from a man between 18 and 29 years old who had recovered from COVID-19.

This clone appeared a few times. This chain connects TRBV7-3 to TRBJ1-5; 8 positions match TRBD1. Trimming took 5 bases from V and 9 from J; bases not matched to a gene: 15. The CDR3 is made up of 16 amino acids. Germline V lookup: CDR1 SGHTA, CDR2 FQGTGA. This CDR3 is CASSRRSGQGLWPQHF. The DNA for the CDR3 is TGTGCCAGCAGCCGCCGCTCTGGACAGGGACTCTGGCCCCAGCATTTT.

The CDR3 is CASSEGAVITGELFF. In nucleotides, the CDR3 is TGTGCCAGTAGCGAGGGGGCCGTTATAACCGGGGAGCTGTTTTTT. V and J are TRBV19 and TRBJ2-2; 7 bases match TRBD1. CDR1 is LNHDA and CDR2 is SQIVND in the germline V gene (reference sequence). V was pared by 6 bases and J by 5 bases, with 9 bases of the junction left unmatched. This CDR3 has 15 residues.

This chain links TRBV6-5 with TRBJ1-1; D is undetermined. Trimming pared 0 bases from V and 1 base from J, leaving 9 bases between. This CDR3 is built from 15 residues. CDR1 and CDR2 from the germline V gene are MNHEY and SVGAGI. CDR3 DNA: TGTGCCAGCAGTTACTCCGGCGCAGGGAACACTGAAGCTTTCTTT. Its protein product is CASSYSGAGNTEAFF.

The chain links TRBV7-6 to TRBJ2-7, with TRBD1 matching over 7 bases. CDR1 and CDR2 from the germline V gene are SGHVS and FNYEAQ. This CDR3 region has 15 residues. Germline trimming cut 6 bases from V and 1 base from J; bases unmatched to any gene: 9. The CDR3 reads CASSLARGSSYEQYF. CDR3 sequence (DNA): TGTGCCAGCAGTCTAGCCAGGGGGTCGTCCTACGAGCAGTACTTC.

V usage is TRBV6-1 and J usage is TRBJ1-5; weak D call: TRBD1 (6 bases). CDR3 length: 16 amino acids. V dropped 4 bases and J dropped 3 bases, with 16 bases sitting between them. CDR1 is MNHNS and CDR2 is SASEGT in the germline V gene. CDR3 in amino acids: CASSGTAKGFNQPQHF. In DNA, the CDR3 is TGTGCCAGCAGTGGGACAGCGAAGGGTTTCAATCAGCCCCAGCATTTT.

The chain joins TRBV7-2 to TRBJ2-2, with TRBD2 matching 13 bases. V lost 5 bases, J lost 7 bases, and 7 bases stayed unmatched. Germline CDR1 reads SGHTA; CDR2 reads FQGNSA. The CDR3 length is 16 residues. In DNA form, the CDR3 reads TGTGCCAGCAGCCCCCGACTAGCGGGAGGCGGCGGGGAGCTGTTTTTT. Translating it yields CASSPRLAGGGGELFF.

This clone was recorded only once. V usage is TRBV2 and J usage is TRBJ2-1; 7 nucleotides agree with TRBD2. The ends lost 7 bases at V and 4 bases at J; junction bases unmatched: 10. Per germline, CDR1 SNHLY and CDR2 FYNNEI. The CDR3 has 15 residues. The CDR3 coding sequence is TGTGCCAGCATCGACGGGACTAACATGTACAATGAGCAGTTCTTC. Encoded protein: CASIDGTNMYNEQFF.

This clone turned up a few times. The V and J genes are TRBV19 and TRBJ1-2; 8 nucleotides match TRBD1. This CDR3 is built from 15 residues. J was trimmed by 2 bases and V by 0 bases; bases with no gene match: 2. CDR1 LNHDA and CDR2 SQIVND come from the germline V gene (reference sequence). CDR3 DNA: TGTGCCAGTAGTATAGAACCAGGGGGCAACTATGGCTACACCTTC. It codes for CASSIEPGGNYGYTF.

This sequence joins TRBV6-5 and TRBJ1-1; tentative D call: TRBD1 (5 bases). The CDR3 is 14 residues long. The V gene's germline CDR1 is MNHEY and CDR2 SVGAGI. Trimming took off 6 bases at V and 0 bases at J, with 11 bases between the two ends. CDR3 residues: CASRMTAMNTEAFF. Here the CDR3 DNA reads TGTGCCAGCAGGATGACAGCTATGAACACTGAAGCTTTCTTT.

V usage is TRBV24-1 and J usage is TRBJ2-2; 7 nucleotides match TRBD1. V lost 6 bases to trimming and J lost 8 bases; unmatched junction nucleotides: 2. The CDR3 runs to 12 residues. Germline loops: CDR1 KGHDR, CDR2 SFDVKD. The CDR3 DNA follows: TGTGCCACCAGTAAGGGGGCAGGGGAGCTGTTTTTT. Amino acids: CATSKGAGELFF.

The chain uses TRBV6-5 and TRBJ1-5; D might be TRBD1 (6 bases). Between the trimmed V and J ends, which lost 6 bases and 5 bases, there was a span of 14 bases. The CDR3 totals 14 residues. From germline, CDR1 is MNHEY and CDR2 SVGAGI. The CDR3 DNA reads as TGTGCCAGCAGGATACAGGGAACTTATCAGCCCCAGCATTTT. It encodes CASRIQGTYQPQHF.

This sequence joins TRBV18 and TRBJ1-2, with 12 bases matching TRBD1. V shed 6 bases, J shed 2 bases, and the junction held 7 bases outside the gene matches. Germline CDR1 is KGHSH and CDR2 is LQKENI. This CDR3 has 16 amino acids. For the CDR3, the DNA is TGTGCCAGCTCGTCCGGGACAGGGGGCGCGAACTATGGCTACACCTTC. This codes for CASSSGTGGANYGYTF.

This rearrangement joins TRBV7-2 to TRBJ2-7; D may be TRBD1 (6 bases). The V end lost 5 bases, the J end lost 2 bases, and 13 bases lay between the germline ends. The CDR3 has 14 amino acids. CDR1 SGHTA and CDR2 FQGNSA come from the germline V gene. CDR3 loop: CASSPQTGTYEQYF. In nucleotides, the CDR3 is TGTGCCAGCAGCCCTCAGACAGGTACCTACGAGCAGTACTTC.

The CDR3 is CASSKTTGFSGNTIYF. The CDR3 bases are TGTGCCAGCAGCAAAACCACAGGGTTCTCTGGAAACACCATATATTTT. The rearrangement joins TRBV7-9 to TRBJ1-3; tentative D call: TRBD1 (6 bases). There are 16 residues in the CDR3. Trimming removed 5 bases from V and 0 bases from J, with 14 bases in between. From germline, CDR1 is SEHNR and CDR2 FQNEAQ (reference sequence).

This sequence joins TRBV5-1 and TRBJ2-3, with TRBD2 matching over 14 bases. The CDR3 loop spans 18 amino acids. The V segment lost 0 bases and the J segment 1 base; nucleotides outside the gene matches: 4. In germline, CDR1 is SGHRS, CDR2 YFSETQ. CDR3 in DNA: TGCGCCAGCAGCTTGGGGCCGGGACTAGCGGGGGGCACAGATACGCAGTATTTT. Protein product: CASSLGPGLAGGTDTQYF.

The V call is TRBV20-1, the J call TRBJ2-1; TRBD2 agrees at 8 bases. The germline V gene encodes CDR1 DFQATT and CDR2 SNEGSKA (reference sequence). The CDR3 runs 11 residues. The CDR3 region has the DNA TGCAGAGCGGGAGTGGGAAATGAGCAGTTCTTC. This gives the protein CRAGVGNEQFF.

V and J are TRBV6-5 and TRBJ1-1, with 8 bases identical to TRBD1. This CDR3 is 14 amino acids long. The trim removed 5 bases at V and 4 bases at J, leaving 6 bases unmatched. The V gene's germline CDR1 is MNHEY and CDR2 SVGAGI. The CDR3 DNA reads as TGTGCCAGCAGTCGAAATACAGGGGGCACTGAAGCTTTCTTT. Its translation: CASSRNTGGTEAFF.

The chain couples TRBV29-1 to TRBJ2-1, with 7 bases matching TRBD1. CDR1 SQVTM and CDR2 ANQGSEA come from the germline V gene. The CDR3 runs to 17 residues. The J segment lost 0 bases and the V segment lost 7 bases, leaving 15 bases of the junction unmatched. The CDR3 bases are TGCAGCGCTCCCTTCACCAGGACAGGCAACTCCTACAATGAGCAGTTCTTC. This gives the protein CSAPFTRTGNSYNEQFF.

In this sample, this clone turned up a few times. This chain's CDR3 is CASSKATGTAYEQYF. The DNA of the CDR3 is TGTGCCAGCAGCAAAGCGACCGGGACAGCTTACGAGCAGTACTTC. The rearrangement uses TRBV21-1 and TRBJ2-7; TRBD1 is taken as the D call from the table, unchecked against the DNA. TRBV21-1 is given as a pseudogene. The CDR3 totals 15 residues.

The chain is built from TRBV4-2 and TRBJ2-7; TRBD2 is a possible D gene (6 bases). In germline, CDR1 is LGHNA, CDR2 YNFKEQ. The V and J ends lost 4 bases and 6 bases respectively, with 22 bases between them. This CDR3 spans 16 amino acids. The CDR3 spells CASSLIAGTQALEQYF. CDR3 DNA: TGTGCCAGCAGCCTGATTGCCGGGACTCAGGCTCTCGAGCAGTACTTC.

This chain uses TRBV19 with TRBJ2-1; 7 bases align to TRBD2. V was pared by 1 base and J by 4 bases, with 13 bases of the junction left unmatched. The germline gives CDR1 LNHDA, CDR2 SQIVND (reference sequence). The CDR3 spans 18 residues. Here the CDR3 reads CASSIALAALRAYNEQFF. The CDR3 DNA reads as TGTGCCAGTAGTATAGCTCTAGCGGCATTAAGAGCGTACAATGAGCAGTTCTTC.

This chain connects TRBV24-1 to TRBJ2-1; 15 nucleotides match TRBD2. The CDR3 has 13 amino acids. The junction had 0 bases not matched to a gene; V was cut back by 7 bases and J by 9 bases. In germline, CDR1 is KGHDR, CDR2 SFDVKD. The CDR3 reads CATRGLAGGEQFF. The CDR3 region has the DNA TGTGCCACCAGGGGACTAGCGGGGGGTGAGCAGTTCTTC.

This clone appeared a few times. The chain employs TRBV28 and TRBJ1-4; no clear D gene. Germline CDR1 is MDHEN and CDR2 is SYDVKM. V was trimmed by 0 bases and J by 0 bases, leaving 5 bases between them. This CDR3 has 15 residues. The CDR3 DNA follows: TGTGCCAGCAGTTTATGGGCCGCAACTAATGAAAAACTGTTTTTT. Translating it yields CASSLWAATNEKLFF. Combining the CDR3 with reference TRBV28 and TRBJ1-4 gives the whole variable domain DVKVTQSSRYLVKRTGEKVFLECVQDMDHENMFWYRQDPGLGLRLIYFSYDVKMKEKGDIPEGYSVSREKKERFSLILESASTNQTSMYLCASSLWAATNEKLFFGSGTQLSVL.

The rearrangement links TRBV9 to TRBJ1-6; 8 bases align to TRBD1. V lost 4 bases, J lost 9 bases, and 9 bases stayed unmatched. CDR3 length equals 15 residues. Germline CDR1 is SGDLS and CDR2 is YYNGEE. The DNA for the CDR3 is TGTGCCAGCAGCCGCCAGGACAGGGATAGTTCACCCCTCCACTTT. Translation gives CASSRQDRDSSPLHF.

V gene TRBV3-1 (or the pseudogene TRBV3-2) combines with J gene TRBJ1-1, with D possibly TRBD1 on 5 matching bases. The V end lost 4 bases, the J end lost 0 bases, and 15 bases lay between the germline ends. This CDR3 spans 16 amino acids. From germline, CDR1 is LGHDT and CDR2 YNNKEL (reference sequence). DNA of the CDR3: TGTGCCAGCAGCCCCCGGCAGGGAACCATGAACACTGAAGCTTTCTTT. Translating gives CASSPRQGTMNTEAFF.

V and J are TRBV6-1 and TRBJ2-6; D might be TRBD2 (7 bases). Germline V CDR1 and CDR2: MNHNS, SASEGT. Trimming removed 2 bases from V and 0 bases from J, with 11 bases in between. This CDR3 has 17 amino acids. CDR3 loop: CASSEMGGASGANVLTF. DNA for the CDR3: TGTGCCAGCAGTGAAATGGGGGGGGCCTCTGGGGCCAACGTCCTGACTTTC.

This rearrangement joins TRBV27 to TRBJ2-1; 8 bases match TRBD1. The germline V gene has CDR1 MNHEY and CDR2 SMNVEV (reference sequence). With V trimmed by 4 bases and J by 4 bases, 6 bases remained unmatched. CDR3 length: 15 residues. CDR3 amino acids: CASSWTGSVYNEQFF. The CDR3 nucleotides are TGTGCCAGCAGTTGGACAGGGAGCGTTTACAATGAGCAGTTCTTC.